This TCR beta chain was captured in a study of cytomegalovirus exposure and HLA in healthy donors (dated by TCRdb to the late 2010s). With respect to the entire study: An earlier analysis of several hundred of the donors reported under 300 Gb of sequence data and 117 million unique TCR beta sequences obtained from 180 million or so T cells. An early release that covered around 590 HLA-typed donors contained 300 to 350 gigabases of sequencing data and roughly 84 million unique TCR sequences. Of the approximately 400 genotyped donors, about 80% fell in the genetic ancestry cluster associated with self-reported Caucasian donors. The study was designed to test whether signatures of past pathogen exposure could be identified by cataloging public T cell receptors. The T cell repertoires of 666 subjects were profiled by immunosequencing and related to cytomegalovirus serostatus. In addition to the first cohort of roughly 700 subjects, a separate validation cohort of 120 different subjects was used. The study combined high-throughput TCR immunosequencing, statistical association of individual TCRs with disease status, and machine learning to predict cytomegalovirus infection status. To study patterns of TCR occurrence, a later analysis re-analyzed previously published TCR beta repertoires from 550 to 800 donors and added high-resolution HLA genotyping. Rather than using new phenotypic data, the later analysis identified candidate immune exposures from TCR beta sequences and from how often those sequences occurred across donors. In an earlier analysis of several hundred of the donors, high-throughput TCR beta sequencing was used to judge whether each TCR beta V gene segment behaved as functional or pseudogenic. Donor age, sex, ethnicity and CMV serostatus were collected together with the repertoire data. Genome-wide SNP genotypes for about three fifths of the roughly 670 donors were used in a later genetic analysis, which treated that subset as a discovery cohort. All discovery cohort repertoires had been generated using a single sequencing platform. HLA typing included class I and class II loci at four-digit resolution. The number of typed donors differed by locus: about 620-640 for A, B, C, DRB1 and DQB1; 500 to 550 for DQA1; 606 for DPA1; and approximately 450 for DPB1. A few DR-DQ haplotypes were treated as single units for association and clustering because of strong linkage in the cohort. Among about 370 genotyped donors of the cohort, an average of approximately 240,000 unique TCR beta nucleotide sequences was sequenced per donor, of which approximately 18% were non-productive.

Library preparation was by the immunoSEQ multiplex PCR assay. For the multiplex PCR, a mixture combining 60 forward primers for TCR Vbeta segments and 13 reverse primers for TCR Jbeta segments was used. The CDR3 region of rearranged TCR beta genes was amplified from genomic DNA by a multiplex PCR assay. On the Illumina HiSeq System, the amplified TCR beta libraries were sequenced as 87-base-pair reads. In the authors' own workflow: A later analysis tallied around 82 million unique TCR beta chains across the 666 repertoires, and around 12 million of those chains were shared by two or more donors. Raw reads were error-corrected and collapsed into unique sequences with a nearest-neighbor algorithm that merged closely related sequences to remove PCR and sequencing errors. To assign V, D and J gene segments, CDR3 sequences were aligned to IMGT reference sequences. For a sequence to be retained, a match of at least six nucleotides to both a V gene segment and a J gene segment was required. Rearrangements were called productive when the CDR3 lacked stop codons and stayed in frame with V and J; all others were non-productive. Following IMGT convention, CDR3 was defined as the stretch from the second conserved V-encoded cysteine up to the conserved J-encoded phenylalanine. The earlier analysis of roughly 590 of the donors excluded sequences that lacked an unambiguous match to a single V gene segment. In an earlier analysis of several hundred of the donors, V segments were called functional above 56.7% productive rearrangements and were called segregating when the between-donor standard deviation exceeded 5%. A statistical classification framework was built to diagnose cytomegalovirus status from the catalog of TCR beta chain sequences. In a later analysis, V and J genes were assigned by comparing TCR nucleotide sequences against IMGT/GENE-DB human TR gene sequences. In a later analysis, CDR3 sequences and most-parsimonious VDJ recombination scenarios were assigned using the TCRdist pipeline. In a later analysis, each TCR beta chain was defined by its CDR3 amino acid sequence together with its V-gene family, and reads lacking a unique V-gene family were excluded. A later analysis removed 592 highly shared, low-generation-probability nucleotide sequences to deal with suspected cross-contamination and a sequencing artifact. A later analysis calculated a clonal expansion index for each public chain from normalized within-repertoire ranks of inferred template counts. In a later analysis, generation probabilities were computed with a VDJ recombination model fitted to out-of-frame rearrangements, and the resulting probabilities were checked against IGoR. In a later analysis, TCR-TCR, TCR-HLA and TCR-CMV co-occurrence was scored with hypergeometric tests, and a repertoire-size bias correction was applied to TCR pairs. False discovery rates were estimated in a later analysis by permuting HLA or CMV assignments 20 times. In a later analysis, co-occurring TCRs were grouped using DBSCAN, and TCRdist sequence similarity was added for clustering within HLA-allele-positive subsets. For co-occurrence clustering, repertoires with fewer than 30,000 or more than 120,000 public chains were excluded, along with roughly 5 repertoires with anomalous nucleotide sharing. TCRdb holds this immuneACCESS table with in-frame rearrangements only. Some clones are missing; in checked studies, unresolved V genes explain under half, and the rest has no known cause. That table is the source of V, J and clone size, and D and trimming were worked out from the DNA. Here the sample has around 190,000 clones; almost 75% occur a single time. The ten largest make up approximately 3.1% of the sample.

In total, about 650 healthy bone marrow donors made up the cohort. All cohort members were sampled while nominally healthy, although unrecorded immune exposures were likely present. The donor was CMV seropositive and was included in the group of 300 or so seropositive cohort members. Each donor provided a peripheral blood sample, and peripheral blood mononuclear cells were used for TCR beta sequencing. Genomic DNA was extracted from the blood cell samples with the Qiagen DNeasy Blood Extraction Kit. Results and caveats for the whole study, not just this receptor: In an earlier analysis of some 540 of the donors, most TCR beta V segments appeared in productive rearrangements about 87% or about 30% of the time, broadly matching IMGT annotations. A further reported finding was that TCR beta sequences accurately predicted the HLA-A and HLA-B alleles for most subjects in the first cohort. Compared with the roughly 670-donor mean, donors in an Asian-associated ancestry cluster had fewer N-insertions in productive TCRs, according to a later genetic analysis. Because HLA typing was missing for some donors at each locus, association tests included only the typed subset. CMV serostatus was the only immune exposure information available for the cohort. The earlier analysis of 450 to 700 of the donors excluded some 16 rarely observed V segments, including chromosome 9 orphons, because counts were too low. Assigning TCR associations to individual alleles was difficult when HLA alleles, especially DR and DQ, strongly co-occurred. Several of the top co-occurrence clusters appeared to be linked to parvovirus B19, influenza, CMV and Epstein-Barr virus, according to a later analysis. In a later analysis, the rate of TCR association differed among HLA loci, with DRB1 alleles having the most associated TCRs and HLA-C alleles having the fewest. In a later genetic analysis, a missense DCLRE1C variant was associated with V-gene and J-gene trimming of TCR beta chains, and the association was replicated in an independent cohort. Presence/absence analyses assumed roughly uniform sequencing depth across donors, an assumption that may not hold. In this cohort, only TCR beta chains were sequenced, and detectable features were limited by the absence of alpha or paired-chain data. A later analysis associated 16,951 TCR beta sequences with specific HLA alleles at a false discovery rate of 0.05. The authors suggested that the approach could potentially be extended to other disease states and immunological phenotypes. The study listed 150 to 200 TCR beta chains as associated with cytomegalovirus. A later analysis found that most CMV-associated TCR beta chains appeared HLA-restricted, with HLA associations seemingly driven largely by CMV exposure. Cytomegalovirus status was reported to be diagnosed by the classifier with high specificity and sensitivity in both the original and validation cohorts. Because the 87-base-pair reads could not distinguish some IMGT-functional V segments, including TRBV6-2 and TRBV6-3, those segments were excluded. Linkage disequilibrium might explain the correlated functional status among segregating V segments, but an unknown experimental factor could not be excluded. In vitro tests confirmed that three of the cytomegalovirus-associated TCR beta chains recognize cytomegalovirus antigens. A group of highly shared sequence variants was considered likely to be a technical artifact of the sequencing pipeline. In a later analysis, HLA-associated TCR beta chains were found to be more clonally expanded and to have lower generation probabilities than equally common non-associated chains. Most TCR sequences were seen in very few donors, while some public TCRs were found in many individuals.

Regarding this clone: It lacks a known antigen. No base qualities exist here, and no much larger clone lies one base off it.

Trimming takes 3 bases off V and 6 bases off J; junction bases not matched to a gene: 3. The CDR3 goes from the cysteine to the phenylalanine over 16 residues. Just the 48-base CDR3 DNA is kept, in frame starting at base 1. CDR1 is given as SEHNR and CDR2 as FQNEAQ, both from the germline V gene (reference sequence). The sequence was obtained from a woman under 40 in good health and CMV-seropositive. The chain is assembled from TRBV7-9 and TRBJ2-1; 15 central bases correspond to TRBD2. Sequencing was carried out using PBMCs. The CDR3 protein sequence reads: CASSFWTSGRVNEQFF. The nucleotide sequence reads as follows: TGTGCCAGCAGCTTTTGGACTAGCGGGAGGGTCAATGAGCAGTTCTTC.